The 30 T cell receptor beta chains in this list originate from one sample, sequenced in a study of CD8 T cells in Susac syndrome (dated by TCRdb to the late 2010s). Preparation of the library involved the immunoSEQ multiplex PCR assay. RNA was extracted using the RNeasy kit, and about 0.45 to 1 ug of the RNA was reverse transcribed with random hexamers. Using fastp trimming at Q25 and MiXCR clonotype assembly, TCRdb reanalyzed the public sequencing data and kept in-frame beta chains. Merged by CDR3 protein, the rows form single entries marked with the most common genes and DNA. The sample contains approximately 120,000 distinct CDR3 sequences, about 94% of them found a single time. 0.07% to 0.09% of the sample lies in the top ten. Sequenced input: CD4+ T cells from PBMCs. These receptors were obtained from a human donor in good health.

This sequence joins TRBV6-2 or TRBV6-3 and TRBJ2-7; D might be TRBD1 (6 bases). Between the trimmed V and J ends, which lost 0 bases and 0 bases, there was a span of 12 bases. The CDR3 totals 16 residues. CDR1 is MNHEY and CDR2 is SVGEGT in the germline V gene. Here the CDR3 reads CASSYSRQALSYEQYF. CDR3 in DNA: TGTGCCAGCAGTTACTCGCGACAGGCGCTCTCCTACGAGCAGTACTTC.

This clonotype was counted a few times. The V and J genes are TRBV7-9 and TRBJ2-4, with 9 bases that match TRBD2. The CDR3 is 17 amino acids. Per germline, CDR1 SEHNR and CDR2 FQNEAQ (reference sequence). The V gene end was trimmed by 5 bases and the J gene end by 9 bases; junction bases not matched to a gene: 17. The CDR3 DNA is TGTGCCAGCAGCACGGGAGGAGGAGCGGGAGGCCTTGGCATTCAGTACTTC. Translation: CASSTGGGAGGLGIQYF.

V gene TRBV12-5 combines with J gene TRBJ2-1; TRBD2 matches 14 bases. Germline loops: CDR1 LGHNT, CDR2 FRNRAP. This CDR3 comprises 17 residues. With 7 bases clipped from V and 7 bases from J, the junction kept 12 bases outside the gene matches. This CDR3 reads CASAQPGLAGVANEQFF. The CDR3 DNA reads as TGTGCTAGTGCTCAACCGGGACTAGCGGGAGTTGCGAATGAGCAGTTCTTC.

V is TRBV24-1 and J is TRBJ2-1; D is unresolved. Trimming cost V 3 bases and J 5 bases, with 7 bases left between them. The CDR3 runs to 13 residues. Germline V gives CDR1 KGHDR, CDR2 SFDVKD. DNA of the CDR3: TGTGCCACCAGTGATCCGAAGGACAATGAGCAGTTCTTC. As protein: CATSDPKDNEQFF.

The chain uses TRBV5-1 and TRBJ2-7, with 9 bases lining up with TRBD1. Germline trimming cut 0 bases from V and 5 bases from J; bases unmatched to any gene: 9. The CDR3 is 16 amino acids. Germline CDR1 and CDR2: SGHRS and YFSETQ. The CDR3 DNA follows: TGCGCCAGCAGCTTGGGAAGGGGGACAGGGTACGACGAGCAGTACTTC. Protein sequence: CASSLGRGTGYDEQYF.

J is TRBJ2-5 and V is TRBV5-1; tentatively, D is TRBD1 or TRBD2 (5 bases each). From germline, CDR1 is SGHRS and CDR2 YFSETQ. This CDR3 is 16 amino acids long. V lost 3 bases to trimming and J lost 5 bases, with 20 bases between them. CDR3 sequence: CASSWSPSGEGETQYF. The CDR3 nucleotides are TGCGCCAGCAGCTGGTCGCCCAGTGGTGAGGGGGAGACCCAGTACTTC.

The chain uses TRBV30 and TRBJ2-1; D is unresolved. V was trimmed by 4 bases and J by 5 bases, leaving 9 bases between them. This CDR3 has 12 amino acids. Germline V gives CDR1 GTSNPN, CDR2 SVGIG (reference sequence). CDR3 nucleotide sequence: TGTGCCTGGACGGGTCTCCACAATGAGCAGTTCTTC. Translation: CAWTGLHNEQFF.

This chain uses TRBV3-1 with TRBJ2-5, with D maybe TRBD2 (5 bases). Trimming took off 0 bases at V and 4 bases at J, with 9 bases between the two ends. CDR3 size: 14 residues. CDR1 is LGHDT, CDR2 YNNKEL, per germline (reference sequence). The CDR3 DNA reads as TGTGCCAGCAGCCAAGAAGTCCGGGGAGAGACCCAGTACTTC. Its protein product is CASSQEVRGETQYF.

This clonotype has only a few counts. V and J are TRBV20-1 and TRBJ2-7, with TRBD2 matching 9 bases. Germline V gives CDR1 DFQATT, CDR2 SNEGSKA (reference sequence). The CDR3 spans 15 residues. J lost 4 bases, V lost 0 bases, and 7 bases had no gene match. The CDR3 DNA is TGCAGTGCTAGAGATCCCTTCGCGGGAGGGTACGAGCAGTACTTC. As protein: CSARDPFAGGYEQYF.

As DNA, the CDR3 is TGCAGCGTTGAACAACCGGGGGGGACCCAGCATTTT. Amino acid sequence: CSVEQPGGTQHF. The chain employs TRBV29-1 and TRBJ1-5; D perhaps matches TRBD1 (5 bases). In germline, CDR1 is SQVTM, CDR2 ANQGSEA. The CDR3 totals 12 residues. Trimming left V 2 bases short and J 11 bases short, with 13 bases between.

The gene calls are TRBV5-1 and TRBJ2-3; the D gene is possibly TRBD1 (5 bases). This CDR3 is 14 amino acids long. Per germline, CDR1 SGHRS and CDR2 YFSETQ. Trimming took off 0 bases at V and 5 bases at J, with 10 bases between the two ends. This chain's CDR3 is CASSLEQGGDTQYF. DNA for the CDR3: TGCGCCAGCAGCTTGGAGCAGGGTGGAGATACGCAGTATTTT.

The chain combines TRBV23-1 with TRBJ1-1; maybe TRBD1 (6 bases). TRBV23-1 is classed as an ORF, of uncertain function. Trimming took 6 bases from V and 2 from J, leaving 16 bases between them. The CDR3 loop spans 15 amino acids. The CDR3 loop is CASRRGVMGNTEAFF. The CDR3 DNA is TGCGCCAGCAGGAGGGGGGTTATGGGAAACACTGAAGCTTTCTTT.

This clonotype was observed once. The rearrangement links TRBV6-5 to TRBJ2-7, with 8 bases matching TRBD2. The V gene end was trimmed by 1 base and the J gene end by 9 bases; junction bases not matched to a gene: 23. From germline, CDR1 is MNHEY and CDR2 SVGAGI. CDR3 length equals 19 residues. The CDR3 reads CASSYLPHPTSGLLLRQYF. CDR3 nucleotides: TGTGCCAGCAGTTACTTACCCCATCCCACTAGCGGACTTCTCCTCCGGCAGTACTTC.

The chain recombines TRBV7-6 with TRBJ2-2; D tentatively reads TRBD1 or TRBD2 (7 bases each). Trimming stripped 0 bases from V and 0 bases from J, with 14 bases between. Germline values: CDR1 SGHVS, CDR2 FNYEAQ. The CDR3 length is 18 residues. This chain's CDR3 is CASSLAGGQGANTGELFF. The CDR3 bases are TGTGCCAGCAGCTTAGCGGGAGGGCAGGGGGCGAACACCGGGGAGCTGTTTTTT.

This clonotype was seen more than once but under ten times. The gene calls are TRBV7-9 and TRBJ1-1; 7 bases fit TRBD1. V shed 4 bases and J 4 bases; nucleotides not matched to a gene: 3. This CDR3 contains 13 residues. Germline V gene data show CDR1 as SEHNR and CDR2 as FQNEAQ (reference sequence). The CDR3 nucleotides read TGTGCCAGCAGCTCCAACAGGGGCACTGAAGCTTTCTTT. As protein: CASSSNRGTEAFF.

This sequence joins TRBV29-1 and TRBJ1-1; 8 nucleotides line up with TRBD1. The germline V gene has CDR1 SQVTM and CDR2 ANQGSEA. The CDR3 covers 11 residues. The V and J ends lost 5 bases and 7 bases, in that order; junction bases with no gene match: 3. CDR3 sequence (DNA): TGCAGCGTTCTCGGACAGGGTGAAGCTTTCTTT. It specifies CSVLGQGEAFF.

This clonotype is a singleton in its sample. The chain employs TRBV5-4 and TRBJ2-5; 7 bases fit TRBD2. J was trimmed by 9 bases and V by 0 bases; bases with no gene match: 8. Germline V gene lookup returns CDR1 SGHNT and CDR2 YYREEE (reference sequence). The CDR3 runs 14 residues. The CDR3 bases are TGTGCCAGCAGCTTGGAAGGCGTCCGGGGGGCCCAGTACTTC. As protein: CASSLEGVRGAQYF.

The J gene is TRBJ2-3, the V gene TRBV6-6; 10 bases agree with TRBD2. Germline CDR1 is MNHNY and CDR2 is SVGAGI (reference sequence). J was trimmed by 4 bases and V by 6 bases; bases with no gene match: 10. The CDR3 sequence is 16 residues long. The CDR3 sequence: CASSSTSGRAADTQYF. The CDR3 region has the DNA TGTGCCAGCAGCAGTACCAGCGGGAGGGCGGCAGATACGCAGTATTTT.

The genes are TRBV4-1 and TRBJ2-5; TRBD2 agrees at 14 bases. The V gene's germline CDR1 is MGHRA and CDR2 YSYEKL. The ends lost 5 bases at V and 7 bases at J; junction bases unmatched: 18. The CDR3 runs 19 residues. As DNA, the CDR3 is TGCGCCAGCAGCACCAAAACCGGGACTAGCGGGAGTGGTGGCTGGACCCAGTACTTC. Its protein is CASSTKTGTSGSGGWTQYF.

The CDR3 is CASTATNEKLFF. The CDR3 nucleotides read TGTGCCAGCACCGCAACTAATGAAAAACTGTTTTTT. J is TRBJ1-4 and V is TRBV6-2 or TRBV6-3; D gene ambiguous. Germline V gene lookup returns CDR1 MNHEY and CDR2 SVGEGT. With 7 bases removed from V and 0 bases from J, the gap between germline ends came to 3 bases. This CDR3 spans 12 amino acids.

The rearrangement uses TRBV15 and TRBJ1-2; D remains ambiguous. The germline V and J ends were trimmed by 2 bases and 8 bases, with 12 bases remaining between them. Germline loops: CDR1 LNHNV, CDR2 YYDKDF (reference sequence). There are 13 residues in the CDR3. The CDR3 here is CATSRQEAWGYTF. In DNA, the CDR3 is TGTGCCACCAGCAGACAGGAGGCCTGGGGCTACACCTTC.

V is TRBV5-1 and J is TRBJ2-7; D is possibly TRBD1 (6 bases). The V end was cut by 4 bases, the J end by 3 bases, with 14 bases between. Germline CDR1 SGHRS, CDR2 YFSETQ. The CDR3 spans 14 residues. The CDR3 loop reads CASSRKDSSYEQYF. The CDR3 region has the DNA TGCGCCAGCAGCAGAAAGGACAGTAGCTACGAGCAGTACTTC.

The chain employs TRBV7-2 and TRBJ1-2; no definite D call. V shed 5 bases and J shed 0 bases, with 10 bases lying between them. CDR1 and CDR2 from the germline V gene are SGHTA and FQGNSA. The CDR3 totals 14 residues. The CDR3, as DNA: TGTGCCAGCAGCCCAAAGTTCGCTAACTATGGCTACACCTTC. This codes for CASSPKFANYGYTF.

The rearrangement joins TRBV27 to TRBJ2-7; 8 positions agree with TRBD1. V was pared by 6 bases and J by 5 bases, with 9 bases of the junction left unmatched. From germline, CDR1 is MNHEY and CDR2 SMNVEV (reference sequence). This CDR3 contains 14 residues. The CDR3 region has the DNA TGTGCCAGCAGCCAGGACAGGGCGCCCAACGAGCAGTACTTC. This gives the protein CASSQDRAPNEQYF.

This chain's CDR3 is CASSYQGLNTEAFF. CDR3 coding DNA: TGTGCCAGCAGTTACCAGGGGTTGAACACTGAAGCTTTCTTT. The rearrangement links TRBV6-5 to TRBJ1-1; D might be TRBD1 (6 bases). This CDR3 has 14 residues. V shed 2 bases and J shed 0 bases, with 7 bases lying between them. Germline loops: CDR1 MNHEY, CDR2 SVGAGI.

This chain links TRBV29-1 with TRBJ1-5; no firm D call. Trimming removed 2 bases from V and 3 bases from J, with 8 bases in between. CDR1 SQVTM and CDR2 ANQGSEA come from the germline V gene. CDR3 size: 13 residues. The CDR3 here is CSVETSPNQPQHF. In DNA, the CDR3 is TGCAGCGTTGAAACGAGTCCCAATCAGCCCCAGCATTTT.

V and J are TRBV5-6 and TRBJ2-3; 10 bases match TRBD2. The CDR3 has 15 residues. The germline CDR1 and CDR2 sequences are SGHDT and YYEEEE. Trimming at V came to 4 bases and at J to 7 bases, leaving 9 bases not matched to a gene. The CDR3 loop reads CASSGEREGLNTQYF. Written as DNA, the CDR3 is TGTGCCAGCAGCGGCGAGCGGGAGGGCCTGAATACGCAGTATTTT.

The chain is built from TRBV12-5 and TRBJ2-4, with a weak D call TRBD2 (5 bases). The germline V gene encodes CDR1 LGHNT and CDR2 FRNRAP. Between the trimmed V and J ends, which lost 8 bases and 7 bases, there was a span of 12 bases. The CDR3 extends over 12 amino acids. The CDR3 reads CASKASLNIQYF. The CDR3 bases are TGTGCTAGTAAGGCTAGCTTGAACATTCAGTACTTC.

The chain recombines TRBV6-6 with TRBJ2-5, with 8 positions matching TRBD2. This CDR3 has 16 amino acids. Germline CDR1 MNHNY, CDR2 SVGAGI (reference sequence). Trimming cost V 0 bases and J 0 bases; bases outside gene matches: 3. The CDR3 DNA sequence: TGTGCCAGCAGTTACTCCGGCGGGGGGTACCAAGAGACCCAGTACTTC. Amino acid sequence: CASSYSGGGYQETQYF.

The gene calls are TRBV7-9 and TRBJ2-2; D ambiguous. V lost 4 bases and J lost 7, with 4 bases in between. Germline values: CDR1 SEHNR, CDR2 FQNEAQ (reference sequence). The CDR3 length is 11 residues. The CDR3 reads CASSSGGELFF. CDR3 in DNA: TGTGCCAGCAGCTCTGGCGGGGAGCTGTTTTTT.